This entry concerns a single TCR beta chain. This table comes from immunoSEQ multiplex PCR, and its TCRdb copy is limited to in-frame clones, with some not included. The sample has approximately 70,000 clones; roughly nine tenths are singletons. The data are from a study of control samples from healthy donors and cancer patients. This sequence originates from a woman aged 45 to 65 with colorectal cancer. Sample: PBMCs.

The CDR3 region is CASSRDASNTGELFF. The CDR3 DNA reads as TGTGCCAGCAGCCGGGACGCATCGAACACCGGGGAGCTGTTTTTT. The J gene is TRBJ2-2, the V gene TRBV3-1 (or the pseudogene TRBV3-2); possibly TRBD1 or TRBD2 for D (5 bases each). Between the trimmed V and J ends, which lost 4 bases and 0 bases, there was a span of 9 bases. CDR1 is LGHDT and CDR2 is YNNKEL in the germline V gene (reference sequence). The CDR3 is 15 residues long.